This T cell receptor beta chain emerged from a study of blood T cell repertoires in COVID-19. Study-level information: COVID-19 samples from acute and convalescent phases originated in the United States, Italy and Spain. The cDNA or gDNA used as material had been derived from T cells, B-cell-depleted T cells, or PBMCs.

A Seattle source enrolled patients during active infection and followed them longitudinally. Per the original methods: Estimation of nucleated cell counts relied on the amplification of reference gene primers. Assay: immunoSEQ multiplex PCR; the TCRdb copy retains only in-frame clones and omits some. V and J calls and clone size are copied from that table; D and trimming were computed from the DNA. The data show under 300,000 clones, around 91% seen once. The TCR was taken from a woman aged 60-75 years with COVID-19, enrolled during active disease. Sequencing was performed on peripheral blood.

The CDR3 reads CASSQVGSPSGGYTF. The CDR3 nucleotides read TGTGCCAGCAGCCAAGTAGGCAGCCCCTCGGGGGGCTACACCTTC. The chain employs TRBV14 and TRBJ1-2; no firm D call. Trimming pared 1 base from V and 8 bases from J, leaving 17 bases between. CDR3 length equals 15 residues. CDR1 is SGHDN and CDR2 is FVKESK in the germline V gene.